The table lists the clone carrying this T cell receptor (beta chain) with many counts. The target antigen is unknown. This specimen comes from a study of spatial heterogeneity in lung cancer. Across the whole study: Correlation of TCR transcript counts in tumor regions with a T cell module score from matched bulk RNA-seq was strong.

Indicated time point: sample taken at primary tumor resection. Researchers sequenced whole RNA taken from tumor, nontumor lung or frozen PBMC without sorting. Study results and caveats: One measure, the expanded intratumoral alpha and beta TCR count, tracked tumor mutation counts.

TCRdb itself ran the 5' RACE reads through MiXCR, one entry per CDR3 protein. The sample lists 8,500 to 10,000 distinct CDR3 sequences; around 8.4% were seen once. The germline V and J ends were trimmed by 3 bases and 3 bases, with 9 bases remaining between them. Germline V gene lookup returns CDR1 SQVTM and CDR2 ANQGSEA. The CDR3 sequence is 12 residues long. The input for sequencing was lung tumor tissue, taken at surgery. The receptor's source is a male donor with early-stage non-small cell lung cancer. The chain links TRBV29-1 to TRBJ2-7; TRBD1 is a possible D gene (5 bases). This CDR3 is CSVEGQLYEQYF. The CDR3 nucleotides read TGCAGCGTTGAGGGGCAACTCTACGAGCAGTACTTC.